These 29 T cell receptor beta chains originate from one sample sequenced in a study of cytomegalovirus exposure and HLA in healthy donors. Use of 60 Vbeta and 13 Jbeta primers characterized the PCR. Assay used: immunoSEQ multiplex PCR; TCRdb lists only in-frame clones, some missing. The repertoire includes 95,000 to 150,000 clones, around 75% of them detected once, and approximately 9.6% sits in the top ten. The specimen was PBMCs. These receptors all come from a woman aged 50 to 60 in good health and CMV-seropositive.

The V gene is TRBV27, the J gene TRBJ2-3; D call uncertain. The CDR3 length is 14 residues. V lost 5 bases, J lost 3 bases, and 12 bases lay in between. Per germline, CDR1 MNHEY and CDR2 SMNVEV (reference sequence). In nucleotides, the CDR3 is TGTGCCAGCAGTCCCCGTGGCAGGACAGATACGCAGTATTTT. Translating it yields CASSPRGRTDTQYF.

The V and J genes are TRBV10-3 and TRBJ2-5, with 8 positions matching TRBD1. The CDR3 is made up of 18 amino acids. V dropped 2 bases and J dropped 2; count of bases not matched to a gene: 13. The germline V gene encodes CDR1 ENHRY and CDR2 SYGVKD. CDR3 in amino acids: CAISETVGRQGMQETQYF. The CDR3, as DNA: TGTGCCATCAGTGAGACCGTGGGACGACAGGGGATGCAAGAGACCCAGTACTTC.

This clone has more than one count but fewer than ten. The chain carries TRBV5-4 and TRBJ2-3, with TRBD2 identical over 13 bases. From germline, CDR1 is SGHNT and CDR2 YYREEE (reference sequence). The CDR3 extends over 17 amino acids. J lost 0 bases, V lost 4 bases, and 5 bases had no gene match. The CDR3 DNA is TGTGCCAGCAGCGCCGGGACTAGCGGGACTAGCACAGATACGCAGTATTTT. It codes for CASSAGTSGTSTDTQYF.

This rearrangement joins TRBV5-1 to TRBJ2-2; no firm D call. The V gene's germline CDR1 is SGHRS and CDR2 YFSETQ. The CDR3 sequence is 14 residues long. Trimming stripped 4 bases from V and 2 bases from J, with 9 bases between. The CDR3 here is CASSLGYNTGELFF. CDR3 sequence (DNA): TGCGCCAGCAGCCTCGGTTATAACACCGGGGAGCTGTTTTTT. Together with reference TRBV5-1 and TRBJ2-2, the CDR3 gives the full variable domain: KAGVTQTPRYLIKTRGQQVTLSCSPISGHRSVSWYQQTPGQGLQFLFEYFSETQRNKGNFPGRFSGRQFSNSRSEMNVSTLELGDSALYLCASSLGYNTGELFFGEGSRLTVL.

This clone was detected only a few times. The chain is built from TRBV5-1 and TRBJ2-5; tentatively, D is TRBD1 (5 bases). The germline V gene has CDR1 SGHRS and CDR2 YFSETQ. Between the trimmed V and J ends, which lost 1 base and 2 bases, there was a span of 12 bases. This CDR3 is 15 amino acids long. In DNA form, the CDR3 reads TGCGCCAGCAGCTTGAGCCCCCAGGGTCAAGAGACCCAGTACTTC. Translated: CASSLSPQGQETQYF.

The V and J genes are TRBV9 and TRBJ1-1, with D unresolved. Germline lookup yields CDR1 SGDLS and CDR2 YYNGEE. The CDR3 has 13 residues. The V end was cut by 1 base, the J end by 0 bases, with 4 bases between. The CDR3 DNA sequence: TGTGCCAGCAGCGTAACAGTGAACACTGAAGCTTTCTTT. This gives the protein CASSVTVNTEAFF.

The V gene is TRBV7-6, the J gene TRBJ1-4, with 9 bases lining up with TRBD1. The CDR3 length is 14 residues. CDR1 is SGHVS and CDR2 is FNYEAQ in the germline V gene. V dropped 3 bases and J dropped 7; count of bases not matched to a gene: 3. In nucleotides, the CDR3 is TGTGCCAGCAGCTTCGGGACAGGGCGTGAAAAACTGTTTTTT. Encoded protein: CASSFGTGREKLFF.

This clone was found once. The rearrangement joins TRBV7-2 to TRBJ2-3, with D perhaps TRBD2 (6 bases). The V gene lost 3 bases and the J gene lost 1 base, with 8 bases spanning the gap. Germline CDR1 is SGHTA and CDR2 is FQGNSA. The CDR3 sequence is 14 residues long. CDR3 sequence: CASSFASGTDTQYF. The CDR3 DNA is TGTGCCAGCAGCTTTGCTAGCGGCACAGATACGCAGTATTTT.

The V gene is TRBV5-1, the J gene TRBJ2-7; D is possibly TRBD1 (5 bases). Germline CDR1 and CDR2: SGHRS and YFSETQ. The CDR3 covers 15 residues. V lost 1 base, J lost 7 bases, and 18 bases lay in between. This CDR3 is CASSLFQGSEREQYF. In nucleotides, the CDR3 is TGCGCCAGCAGCTTGTTCCAGGGATCAGAAAGGGAGCAGTACTTC.

This chain uses TRBV2 with TRBJ1-2, with 9 bases identical to TRBD1. CDR3 length: 15 amino acids. V trimming: 6 bases; J trimming: 4 bases; junction bases outside the gene matches: 9. Looked up from germline, CDR1 is SNHLY and CDR2 is FYNNEI. The CDR3 loop is CASSITGTGIYGYTF. The DNA of the CDR3 is TGTGCCAGCAGCATCACCGGGACAGGGATCTATGGCTACACCTTC. The full variable domain, in which reference TRBV2 and TRBJ1-2 provide the parts outside the CDR3, is EPEVTQTPSHQVTQMGQEVILRCVPISNHLYFYWYRQILGQKVEFLVSFYNNEISEKSEIFDDQFSVERPDGSNFTLKIRSTKLEDSAMYFCASSITGTGIYGYTFGSGTRLTVV.

This chain connects TRBV30 to TRBJ2-2; D gene uncertain. CDR1 and CDR2 (germline): GTSNPN, SVGIG (reference sequence). The CDR3 has 15 amino acids. Trimming shortened V by 0 bases and J by 3 bases, and 11 bases separated the two germline ends. CDR3 DNA: TGTGCCTGGAGTGTACGTTCCAGCGACACCGGGGAGCTGTTTTTT. It specifies CAWSVRSSDTGELFF. Full variable domain (missing parts from reference TRBV30 and TRBJ2-2): SQTIHQWPATLVQPVGSPLSLECTVEGTSNPNLYWYRQAAGRGLQLLFYSVGIGQISSEVPQNLSASRPQDRQFILSSKKLLLSDSGFYLCAWSVRSSDTGELFFGEGSRLTVL.

V usage is TRBV6-1 and J usage is TRBJ1-2, with D perhaps TRBD1 (5 bases). V lost 2 bases and J lost 4, with 14 bases in between. Germline CDR1 and CDR2: MNHNS and SASEGT. CDR3 length equals 15 residues. CDR3 amino acids: CASSEQGFGAYGYTF. The CDR3 DNA is TGTGCCAGCAGTGAACAGGGCTTTGGGGCCTATGGCTACACCTTC.

The CDR3 sequence: CASSQETGTSNYGYTF. The CDR3 coding sequence is TGTGCCAGCTCTCAAGAGACAGGGACCTCTAACTATGGCTACACCTTC. The chain combines TRBV18 with TRBJ1-2; TRBD1 aligns across 7 bases. Trimming removed 6 bases from V and 0 bases from J; junction bases left unmatched: 10. The germline V gene has CDR1 KGHSH and CDR2 LQKENI. The CDR3 runs to 16 residues.

This chain links TRBV19 with TRBJ1-1, with unresolved D. CDR1 and CDR2 from the germline V gene are LNHDA and SQIVND (reference sequence). V shed 8 bases and J shed 1 base, with 11 bases lying between them. CDR3 size: 13 residues. The CDR3 protein is CASSLPGNTEAFF. The CDR3 bases are TGTGCCAGTTCCCTCCCCGGGAACACTGAAGCTTTCTTT.

The CDR3 sequence is CAWGLRGRLNTEAFF. The CDR3 DNA is TGTGCCTGGGGCCTGAGAGGGAGATTGAACACTGAAGCTTTCTTT. V is TRBV30 and J is TRBJ1-1; D not resolved. Trimming pared 5 bases from V and 0 bases from J, leaving 16 bases between. The CDR3 consists of 15 residues. Per the germline V gene, CDR1 is GTSNPN and CDR2 is SVGIG (reference sequence).

CDR3 bases: TGTGCCAGCAGCATCCGGACAGCAAGCACCTACGAGCAGTACTTC. As protein: CASSIRTASTYEQYF. This rearrangement joins TRBV21-1 to TRBJ2-7; the tabulated D call, TRBD1, remains unverified against the DNA. TRBV21-1 is annotated as a pseudogene. The CDR3 sequence is 15 residues long.

The gene calls are TRBV7-9 and TRBJ1-2; D is undetermined. V was trimmed by 2 bases and J by 4 bases, leaving 17 bases between them. Germline CDR1 reads SEHNR; CDR2 reads FQNEAQ (reference sequence). The CDR3 loop spans 16 amino acids. CDR3 amino acids: CASSLISTASGYGYTF. CDR3 DNA: TGTGCCAGCAGCTTAATATCGACGGCCTCGGGCTATGGCTACACCTTC.

The V and J genes are TRBV11-3 and TRBJ2-7; 8 nucleotides match TRBD1. The CDR3 loop spans 15 amino acids. Trimming at V came to 5 bases and at J to 3 bases, leaving 9 bases not matched to a gene. Looked up from germline, CDR1 is SGHNT and CDR2 is YENEEA. As DNA, the CDR3 is TGTGCCAGCAGCGAAGACAGGGGAACACGCTACGAGCAGTACTTC. Residues: CASSEDRGTRYEQYF.

The J gene is TRBJ2-7, the V gene TRBV18, with a possible D match to TRBD2 (5 bases). From germline, CDR1 is KGHSH and CDR2 LQKENI. CDR3 length: 15 amino acids. V lost 5 bases, J lost 6 bases, and 20 bases lay in between. The DNA for the CDR3 is TGTGCCAGCTCATCCCCAGGTGCTAGCACGGGCGAGCAGTACTTC. Residues: CASSSPGASTGEQYF.

This chain uses TRBV2 with TRBJ2-4; D perhaps matches TRBD1 (6 bases). The V and J ends lost 5 bases and 7 bases respectively, with 12 bases between them. This CDR3 spans 13 amino acids. Germline V gene sequence: CDR1 SNHLY, CDR2 FYNNEI. The CDR3 protein is CASSIQGRNIQYF. CDR3 nucleotides: TGTGCCAGCAGTATACAGGGTAGGAACATTCAGTACTTC. Variable domain in full (rest from reference TRBV2 and TRBJ2-4): EPEVTQTPSHQVTQMGQEVILRCVPISNHLYFYWYRQILGQKVEFLVSFYNNEISEKSEIFDDQFSVERPDGSNFTLKIRSTKLEDSAMYFCASSIQGRNIQYFGAGTRLSVL.

The chain carries TRBV7-6 and TRBJ1-1; weak D call: TRBD1 (6 bases). Between the trimmed V and J ends, which lost 4 bases and 1 base, there was a span of 22 bases. The CDR3 has 18 amino acids. Germline-derived CDR1 and CDR2 are SGHVS and FNYEAQ. CDR3 sequence: CASSSYLSLQGRNTEAFF. In DNA form, the CDR3 reads TGTGCCAGCAGCTCCTACCTTAGTTTACAGGGACGGAACACTGAAGCTTTCTTT. Full variable domain (rest looked up from reference TRBV7-6 and TRBJ1-1): GAGVSQSPRYKVTKRGQDVALRCDPISGHVSLYWYRQALGQGPEFLTYFNYEAQQDKSGLPNDRFSAERPEGSISTLTIQRTEQRDSAMYRCASSSYLSLQGRNTEAFFGQGTRLTVV.

This clone was seen a handful of times. The J gene is TRBJ2-7, the V gene TRBV13, with D perhaps TRBD1 (6 bases). The CDR3 has 15 residues. Germline values: CDR1 PRHDT, CDR2 FYEKMQ (reference sequence). The V end lost 5 bases, the J end lost 1 base, and 15 bases lay between the germline ends. The CDR3 reads CASSPTGMGSYEQYF. As DNA, the CDR3 is TGTGCCAGCAGCCCCACAGGGATGGGATCCTACGAGCAGTACTTC.

The DNA of the CDR3 is TGTGCCAGCAGCCCCCCAAGTAGGGAGGTCAATGGGGCCAACGTCCTGACTTTC. As protein: CASSPPSREVNGANVLTF. This rearrangement joins TRBV7-3 to TRBJ2-6, with a tentative D call TRBD2 (6 bases). Germline V gene data show CDR1 as SGHTA and CDR2 as FQGTGA. This CDR3 spans 18 amino acids. Trimming pared 5 bases from V and 3 bases from J, leaving 20 bases between.

The chain recombines TRBV5-6 with TRBJ1-5; 7 bases agree with TRBD1. The V and J ends lost 3 bases and 3 bases, in that order; junction bases with no gene match: 6. Germline V gives CDR1 SGHDT, CDR2 YYEEEE. CDR3 length: 15 amino acids. CDR3 in DNA: TGTGCCAGCAGCTCCCGGGACAGCATCAATCAGCCCCAGCATTTT. It codes for CASSSRDSINQPQHF.

The chain combines TRBV2 with TRBJ2-1; the D is unclear. There are 17 residues in the CDR3. The germline V gene encodes CDR1 SNHLY and CDR2 FYNNEI. V shed 3 bases and J shed 1 base, with 16 bases lying between them. CDR3 loop: CASSERLPGDSYNEQFF. CDR3 bases: TGTGCCAGCAGTGAGAGGCTACCCGGAGATTCCTACAATGAGCAGTTCTTC.

The rearrangement links TRBV13 to TRBJ1-1, with TRBD1 matching 11 bases. Germline CDR1 reads PRHDT; CDR2 reads FYEKMQ (reference sequence). This CDR3 has 17 amino acids. V lost 0 bases to trimming and J lost 5 bases; unmatched junction nucleotides: 8. In nucleotides, the CDR3 is TGTGCCAGCAGCTTAGGACCGACCGGGACAGGGGGGACTGAAGCTTTCTTT. It yields the protein CASSLGPTGTGGTEAFF.

This clone was counted once. V is TRBV6-5 and J is TRBJ2-3, with D tentatively TRBD2 (5 bases). CDR1 and CDR2 from the germline V gene are MNHEY and SVGAGI. Trimming shortened V by 5 bases and J by 2 bases, and 8 bases separated the two germline ends. The length of the CDR3 is 13 residues. The CDR3 reads CASSSGITDTQYF. For the CDR3, the DNA is TGTGCCAGCAGTAGCGGAATCACAGATACGCAGTATTTT.

This chain uses TRBV7-9 with TRBJ1-2; D gene unclear. CDR3 length equals 15 residues. Trimming took 5 bases from V and 4 from J, leaving 17 bases between them. Germline lookup yields CDR1 SEHNR and CDR2 FQNEAQ (reference sequence). The CDR3 spells CASSAQTLTAYGYTF. Written as DNA, the CDR3 is TGTGCCAGCAGCGCCCAGACCTTGACTGCCTATGGCTACACCTTC.

This chain uses TRBV5-1 with TRBJ2-3; 14 nucleotides agree with TRBD2. The CDR3 is 17 amino acids. In germline, CDR1 is SGHRS, CDR2 YFSETQ. V shed 0 bases, J shed 2 bases, and the junction held 2 bases outside the gene matches. The CDR3: CASSLGTSGGSTDTQYF. In DNA form, the CDR3 reads TGCGCCAGCAGCTTGGGGACTAGCGGGGGGTCCACAGATACGCAGTATTTT.